This T cell receptor (beta chain) was documented in a study of blood T cell repertoires in COVID-19. Using immunoSEQ multiplex PCR, the repertoire was profiled, and TCRdb retains in-frame clones only, with some absent. The sample holds some 50,000 clones, around 84% seen once. This CDR3 region has 17 residues. The J segment lost 6 bases and the V segment lost 2 bases, leaving 15 bases of the junction unmatched. Germline CDR1 SGHKS, CDR2 YYEKEE (reference sequence). This chain connects TRBV5-5 to TRBJ2-7, with 9 bases matching TRBD1. The TCR comes from a man aged 45-60 years with acute or convalescent COVID-19. Sample: peripheral blood. CDR3 amino acids: CASSLLGSGQGRLEQYF. The CDR3 nucleotides are TGTGCCAGCAGCTTATTGGGCTCGGGACAGGGTCGTCTCGAGCAGTACTTC. Based on the CDR3 plus reference TRBV5-5 and TRBJ2-7, the full variable domain is DAGVTQSPTHLIKTRGQQVTLRCSPISGHKSVSWYQQVLGQGPQFIFQYYEKEERGRGNFPDRFSARQFPNYSSELNVNALLLGDSALYLCASSLLGSGQGRLEQYFGPGTRLTVT.